This T cell receptor beta chain was recorded in a study of blood T cell repertoires in COVID-19. Between the trimmed V and J ends, which lost 0 bases and 4 bases, there was a span of 8 bases. This CDR3 region has 14 residues. From germline, CDR1 is SGHRS and CDR2 YFSETQ. This clone has just a few counts. TCRdb keeps only in-frame clones here, not all; method: immunoSEQ multiplex PCR. The top ten hold 25% to 30% of the sample, which has more than 95,000 clones, roughly 85% seen once. The chain recombines TRBV5-1 with TRBJ1-3; D uncertain. This receptor was obtained from an elderly woman with acute or convalescent COVID-19. Sequenced sample: peripheral blood. CDR3 DNA: TGCGCCAGCAGCTTGGACGGGAAAGGAAACACCATATATTTT. This encodes CASSLDGKGNTIYF.